This section outlines one T cell receptor (beta chain) sequence together with its context. These data belong to a study of technical replicates of blood from a few donors. V was pared by 3 bases and J by 12 bases, with 14 bases of the junction left unmatched. This CDR3 comprises 16 residues. CDR1 is SGHTA and CDR2 is FQGNSA in the germline V gene. The assay was immunoSEQ multiplex PCR, and TCRdb's table has in-frame clones only and misses some. The sample contains under 85,000 clones, approximately 94% of which appear only once. The TCR comes from a human donor in good health. The sequenced material came from T cells isolated from PBMCs. The chain combines TRBV7-2 with TRBJ2-3; 11 nucleotides align to TRBD2. The CDR3 reads CASSFLAGGPGVSQYF. The CDR3 DNA is TGTGCCAGCAGCTTCTTAGCGGGAGGGCCTGGTGTGTCACAGTATTTT.